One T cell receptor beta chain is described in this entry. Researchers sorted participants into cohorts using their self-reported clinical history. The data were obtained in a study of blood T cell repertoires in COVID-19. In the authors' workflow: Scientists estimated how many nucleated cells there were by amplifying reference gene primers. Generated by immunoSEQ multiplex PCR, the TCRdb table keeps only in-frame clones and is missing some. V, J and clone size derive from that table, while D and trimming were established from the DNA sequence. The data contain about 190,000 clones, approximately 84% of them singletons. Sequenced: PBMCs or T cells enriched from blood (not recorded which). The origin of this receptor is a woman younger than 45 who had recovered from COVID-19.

CDR3 in DNA: TGTGCCAGCAGCTGGGGCCCAAACACTGAAGCTTTCTTT. Translation gives CASSWGPNTEAFF. The genes are TRBV7-6 and TRBJ1-1; D is possibly TRBD1 (5 bases). This CDR3 contains 13 residues. The V end lost 4 bases, the J end lost 2 bases, and 8 bases lay between the germline ends. The germline CDR1 and CDR2 sequences are SGHVS and FNYEAQ.